This TCR beta chain was found in a study of blood T cell repertoires in COVID-19. As for the study in general: Researchers got acute and convalescent COVID-19 samples from the United States, Italy and Spain. The analysed material was cDNA or gDNA that came from T cells, B-cell-depleted T cells, or PBMCs.

This clone has a single count. After removal of 4 bases from V and 7 bases from J, the junction contained 7 bases not matched to a gene. The germline gives CDR1 SQVTM, CDR2 ANQGSEA. This CDR3 is built from 14 residues. The Seattle patients, enrolled during active infection, were followed longitudinally. Original processing methods: Reference gene primers were amplified, and this amplification served to estimate nucleated cell counts. Generated by immunoSEQ multiplex PCR, the TCRdb table keeps only in-frame clones and is missing some. D and trimming come from the DNA, and the V and J calls and clone size come from that table. The sample lists 250,000 to 350,000 clones; roughly 88% were seen once.

This sequence was found in a human donor with COVID-19, enrolled during active disease. The donor label of this sample is uncertain. Sequencing was done on a sample of peripheral blood. The chain links TRBV29-1 to TRBJ2-1; 10 positions match TRBD1. The CDR3 DNA reads TGCAGCGTTGCTAAGACAGGGGGCAAGAATGAGCAGTTCTTC. It codes for CSVAKTGGKNEQFF.